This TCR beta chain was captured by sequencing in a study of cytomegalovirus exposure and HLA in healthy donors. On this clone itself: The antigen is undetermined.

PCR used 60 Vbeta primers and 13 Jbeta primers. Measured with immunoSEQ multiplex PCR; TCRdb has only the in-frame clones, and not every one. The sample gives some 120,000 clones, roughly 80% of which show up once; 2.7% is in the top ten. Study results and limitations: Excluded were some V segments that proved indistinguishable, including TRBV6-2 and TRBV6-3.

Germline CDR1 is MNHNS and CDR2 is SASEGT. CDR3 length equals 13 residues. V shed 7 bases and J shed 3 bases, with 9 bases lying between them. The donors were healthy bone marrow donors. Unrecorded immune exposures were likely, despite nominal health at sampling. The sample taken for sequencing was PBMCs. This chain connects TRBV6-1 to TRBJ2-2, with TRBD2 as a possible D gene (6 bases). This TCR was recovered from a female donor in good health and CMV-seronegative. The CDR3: CASTGGDTGELFF. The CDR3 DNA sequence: TGTGCCAGCACAGGAGGGGACACCGGGGAGCTGTTTTTT.